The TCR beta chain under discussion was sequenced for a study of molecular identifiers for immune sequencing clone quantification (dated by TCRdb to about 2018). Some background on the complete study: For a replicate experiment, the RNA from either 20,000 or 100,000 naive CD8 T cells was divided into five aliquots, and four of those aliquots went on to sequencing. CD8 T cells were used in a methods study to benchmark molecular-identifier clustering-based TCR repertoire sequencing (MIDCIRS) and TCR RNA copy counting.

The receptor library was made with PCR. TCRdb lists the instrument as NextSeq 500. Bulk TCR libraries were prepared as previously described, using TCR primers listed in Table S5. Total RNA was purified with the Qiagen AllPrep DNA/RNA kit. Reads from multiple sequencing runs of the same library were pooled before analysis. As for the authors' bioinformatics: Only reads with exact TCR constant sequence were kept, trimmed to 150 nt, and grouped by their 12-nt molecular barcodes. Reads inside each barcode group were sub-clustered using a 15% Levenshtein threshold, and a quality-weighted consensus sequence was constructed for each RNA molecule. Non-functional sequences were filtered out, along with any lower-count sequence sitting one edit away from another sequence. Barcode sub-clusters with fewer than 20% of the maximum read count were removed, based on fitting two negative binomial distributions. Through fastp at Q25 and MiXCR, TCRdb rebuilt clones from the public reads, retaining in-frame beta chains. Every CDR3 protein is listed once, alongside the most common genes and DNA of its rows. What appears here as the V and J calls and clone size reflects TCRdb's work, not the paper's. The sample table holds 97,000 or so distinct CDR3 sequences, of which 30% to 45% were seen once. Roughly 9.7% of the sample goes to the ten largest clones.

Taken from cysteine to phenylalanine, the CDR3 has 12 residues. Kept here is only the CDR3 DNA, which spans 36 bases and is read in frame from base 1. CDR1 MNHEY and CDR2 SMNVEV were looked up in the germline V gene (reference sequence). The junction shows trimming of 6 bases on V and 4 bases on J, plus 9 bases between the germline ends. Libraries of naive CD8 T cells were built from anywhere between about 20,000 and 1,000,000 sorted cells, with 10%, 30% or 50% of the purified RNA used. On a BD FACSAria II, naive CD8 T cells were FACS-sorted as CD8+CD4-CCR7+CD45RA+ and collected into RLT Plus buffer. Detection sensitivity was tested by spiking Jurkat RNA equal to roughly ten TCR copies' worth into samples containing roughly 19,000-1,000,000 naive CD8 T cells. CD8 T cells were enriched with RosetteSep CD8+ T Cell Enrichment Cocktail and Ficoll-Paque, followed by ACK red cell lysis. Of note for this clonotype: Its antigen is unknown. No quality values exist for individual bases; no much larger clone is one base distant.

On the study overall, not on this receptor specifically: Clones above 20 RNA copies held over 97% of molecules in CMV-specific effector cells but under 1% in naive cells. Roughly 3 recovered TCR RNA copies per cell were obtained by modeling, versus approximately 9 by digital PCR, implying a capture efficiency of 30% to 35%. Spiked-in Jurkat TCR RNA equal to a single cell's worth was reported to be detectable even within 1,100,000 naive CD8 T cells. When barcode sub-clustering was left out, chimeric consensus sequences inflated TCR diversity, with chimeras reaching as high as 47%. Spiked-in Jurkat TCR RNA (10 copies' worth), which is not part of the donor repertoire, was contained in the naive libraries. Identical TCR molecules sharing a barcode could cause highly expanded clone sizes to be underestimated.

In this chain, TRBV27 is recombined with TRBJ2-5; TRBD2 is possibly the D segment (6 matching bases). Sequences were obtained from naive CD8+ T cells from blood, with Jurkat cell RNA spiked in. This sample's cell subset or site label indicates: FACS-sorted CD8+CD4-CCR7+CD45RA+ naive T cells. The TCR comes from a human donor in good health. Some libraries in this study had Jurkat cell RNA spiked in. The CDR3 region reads CASRLGGETQYF. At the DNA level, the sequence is TGTGCCAGCAGATTGGGGGGAGAGACCCAGTACTTC.